This T cell receptor beta chain was retrieved from a study of shared clonotypes between healthy human individuals. For the study at large: The study enrolled a couple of women and a few men aged 18 to 49. Findings and limits, study-wide: Around 4.7% of naive CD4 clonotypes were shared across a few donors.

Here immunoSEQ multiplex PCR was the method, and the copy in TCRdb shows in-frame clones only, minus some. The sample holds around 1.1 million clones; roughly 77% are singletons and the top ten take over 0.8%. A remark on this clone: The antigen remains unidentified. Other DNA sequences within the sample encode an identical CDR3.

Trimming pared 6 bases from V and 6 bases from J, leaving 11 bases between. This CDR3 comprises 11 residues. Germline CDR1 reads SQVTM; CDR2 reads ANQGSEA. This clonotype originated in a young man in good health. Some clones in this sample may be carry-over from other donors' samples. The gene calls are TRBV29-1 and TRBJ1-2, with a possible D match to TRBD1 (5 bases). The material sequenced was memory CD4+ T cells from PBMCs. Described subset: CD45RA-negative fraction. The CDR3 DNA reads as TGCAGCGTAGGGGAAAGCGATGGCTACACCTTC. It encodes CSVGESDGYTF.